This T cell receptor beta chain stems from a study of cytomegalovirus exposure and HLA in healthy donors. Overall study results and limits: Cytomegalovirus status was reportedly diagnosed by the classifier with high specificity and sensitivity. Per a later analysis, HLA-associated TCR beta chains showed more clonal expansion than other, equally common TCR beta chains. Per a prior analysis, the majority of TCR beta V segments were productive roughly 90% or roughly 30% of the time.

Amplification used 60 Vbeta primers and 13 Jbeta primers. Sequencing was performed with immunoSEQ multiplex PCR; in TCRdb, only in-frame clones are kept and a portion is missing. The sample consists of tens of thousands of clones, around 80% of them appearing once. The germline gives CDR1 MNHEY, CDR2 SMNVEV (reference sequence). J gave up 7 bases and V 7 bases, and 16 bases lay outside the gene matches. CDR3 length equals 17 residues. In regard to this clone: The antigen remains unidentified.

Each of the donors was a healthy bone marrow donor. The gene calls are TRBV27 and TRBJ1-2, with 12 bases that match TRBD1. The sequencing sample was made of PBMCs. The TCR sequence derives from a man aged 40-49 years in good health and CMV-seronegative. The chain's CDR3 is CASTNYPPGQGARGYTF. In nucleotides, the CDR3 is TGTGCCAGCACCAATTACCCACCGGGACAGGGGGCGCGTGGCTACACCTTC.